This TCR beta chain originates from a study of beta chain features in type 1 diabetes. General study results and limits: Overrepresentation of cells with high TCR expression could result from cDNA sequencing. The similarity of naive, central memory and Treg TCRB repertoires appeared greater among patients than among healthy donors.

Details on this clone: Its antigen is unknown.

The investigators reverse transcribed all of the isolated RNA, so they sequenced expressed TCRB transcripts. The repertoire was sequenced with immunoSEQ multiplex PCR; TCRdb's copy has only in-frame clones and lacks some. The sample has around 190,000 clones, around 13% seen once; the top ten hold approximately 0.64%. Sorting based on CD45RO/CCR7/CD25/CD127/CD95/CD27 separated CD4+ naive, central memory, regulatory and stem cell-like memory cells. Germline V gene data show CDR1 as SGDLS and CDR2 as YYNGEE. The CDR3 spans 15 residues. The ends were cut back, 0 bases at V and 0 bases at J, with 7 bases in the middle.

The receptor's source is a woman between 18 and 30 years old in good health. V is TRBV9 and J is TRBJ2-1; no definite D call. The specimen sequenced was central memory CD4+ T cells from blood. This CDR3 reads CASSVAASSYNEQFF. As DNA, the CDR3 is TGTGCCAGCAGCGTAGCTGCGAGCTCCTACAATGAGCAGTTCTTC.